This TCR beta chain was recovered during a study of blood T cell repertoires in COVID-19. Study at large: Specimens from acute and convalescent COVID-19 originated in the United States, Italy and Spain. The analysed material was cDNA or gDNA that came from T cells, B-cell-depleted T cells, or PBMCs.

This CDR3 contains 16 residues. In germline, CDR1 is SGHTS, CDR2 YDEGEE. Trimming took 5 bases from V and 3 from J; bases not matched to a gene: 5. This clone was recorded only once. Under the authors' procedure: Researchers report that nucleated cell counts were estimated from reference gene primer amplification. Repertoires were generated with immunoSEQ multiplex PCR, while TCRdb's copy carries only in-frame clones and drops some. V, J and clone size are those of that table, while D and trimming were read from the DNA. Here the sample spans about 240,000 clones, over 80% being singletons. This chain connects TRBV5-8 to TRBJ2-3, with 14 bases lining up with TRBD2. Material: peripheral blood. This sequence was found in a young man who had recovered from COVID-19. CDR3 region: CASSRGLAGGTDTQYF. The CDR3 coding sequence is TGTGCCAGCAGTCGCGGACTAGCGGGGGGTACAGATACGCAGTATTTT.